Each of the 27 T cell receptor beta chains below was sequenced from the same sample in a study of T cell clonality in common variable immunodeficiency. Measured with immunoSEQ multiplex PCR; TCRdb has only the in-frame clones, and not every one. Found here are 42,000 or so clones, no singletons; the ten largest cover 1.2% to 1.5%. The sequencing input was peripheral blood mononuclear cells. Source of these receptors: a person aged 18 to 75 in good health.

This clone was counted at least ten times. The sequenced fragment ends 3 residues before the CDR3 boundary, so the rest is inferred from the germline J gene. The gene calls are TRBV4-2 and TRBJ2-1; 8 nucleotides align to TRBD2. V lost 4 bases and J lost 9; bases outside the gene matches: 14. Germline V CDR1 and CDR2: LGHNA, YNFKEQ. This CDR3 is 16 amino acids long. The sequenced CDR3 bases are TGTGCCAGCAGCCCCCCTAGGAGCGGGAGTGAAGGTGAG. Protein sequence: CASSPPRSGSEGE. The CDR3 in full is CASSPPRSGSEGEQFF.

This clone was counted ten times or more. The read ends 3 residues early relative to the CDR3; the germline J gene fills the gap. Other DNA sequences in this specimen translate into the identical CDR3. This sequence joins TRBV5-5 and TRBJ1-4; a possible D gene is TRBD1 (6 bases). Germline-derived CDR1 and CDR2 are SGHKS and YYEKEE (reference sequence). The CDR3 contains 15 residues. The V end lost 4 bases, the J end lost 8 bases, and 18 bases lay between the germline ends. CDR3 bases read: TGTGCCAGCAGCCGGGACATCCGGTGGGACGAAAAA. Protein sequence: CASSRDIRWDEK. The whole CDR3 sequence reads CASSRDIRWDEKLFF.

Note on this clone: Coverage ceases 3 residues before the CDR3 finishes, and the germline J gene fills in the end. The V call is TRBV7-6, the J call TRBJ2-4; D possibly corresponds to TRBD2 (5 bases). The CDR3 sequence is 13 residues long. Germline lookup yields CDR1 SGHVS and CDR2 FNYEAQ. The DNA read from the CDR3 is TGTGCCAGCAGCTTGAGGGTCGAGCAGCCT. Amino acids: CASSLRVEQP. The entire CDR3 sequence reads CASSLRVEQPQYF.

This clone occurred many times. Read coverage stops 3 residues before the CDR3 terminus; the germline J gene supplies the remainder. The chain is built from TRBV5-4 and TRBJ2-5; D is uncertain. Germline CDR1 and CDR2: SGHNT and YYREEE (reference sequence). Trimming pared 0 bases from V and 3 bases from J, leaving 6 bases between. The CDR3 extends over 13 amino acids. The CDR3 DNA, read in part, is TGTGCCAGCAGCTTGGGGCAGAAAGAGACC. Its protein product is CASSLGQKET. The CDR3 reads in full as CASSLGQKETQYF.

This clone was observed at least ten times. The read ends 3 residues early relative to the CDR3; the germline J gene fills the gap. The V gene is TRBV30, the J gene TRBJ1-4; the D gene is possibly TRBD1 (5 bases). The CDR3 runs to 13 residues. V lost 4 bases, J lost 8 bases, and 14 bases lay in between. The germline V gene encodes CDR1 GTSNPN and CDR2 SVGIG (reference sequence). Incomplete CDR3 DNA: TGTGCCTGGACCTCCTCCACAGGCGAAAAA. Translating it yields CAWTSSTGEK. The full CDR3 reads CAWTSSTGEKLFF.

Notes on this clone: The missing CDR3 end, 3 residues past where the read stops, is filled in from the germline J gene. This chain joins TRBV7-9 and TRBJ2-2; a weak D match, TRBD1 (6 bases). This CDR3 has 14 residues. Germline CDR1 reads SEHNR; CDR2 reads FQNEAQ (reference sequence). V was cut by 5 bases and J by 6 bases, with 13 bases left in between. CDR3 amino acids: CASSHGTGPGELFF. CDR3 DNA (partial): TGTGCCAGCAGCCACGGTACAGGGCCCGGGGAG.

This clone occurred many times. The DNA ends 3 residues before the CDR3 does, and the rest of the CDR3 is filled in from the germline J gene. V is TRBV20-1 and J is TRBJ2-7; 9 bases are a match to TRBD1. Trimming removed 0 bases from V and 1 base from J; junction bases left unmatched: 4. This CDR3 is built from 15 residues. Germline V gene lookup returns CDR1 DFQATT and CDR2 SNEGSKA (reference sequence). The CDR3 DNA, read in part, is TGCAGTGCTAGAGATGTACAGGGGGCATCCTACGAG. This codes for CSARDVQGASYE. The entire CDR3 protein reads CSARDVQGASYEQYF.

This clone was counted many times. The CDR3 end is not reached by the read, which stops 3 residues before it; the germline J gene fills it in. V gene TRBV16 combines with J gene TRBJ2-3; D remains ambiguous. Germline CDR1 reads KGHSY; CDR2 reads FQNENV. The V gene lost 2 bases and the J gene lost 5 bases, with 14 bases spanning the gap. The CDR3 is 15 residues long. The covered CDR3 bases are TGTGCCAGCAGCCAAACGTTCGATGCGGTAGATACG. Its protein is CASSQTFDAVDT. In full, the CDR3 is CASSQTFDAVDTQYF.

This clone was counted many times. CDR3 bases read: TGCAGTGCTAGGAAGGGACAGGGGGCGTTTGTCACTGAA. It codes for CSARKGQGAFVTE. The entire CDR3 reads CSARKGQGAFVTEAFF. This sequence joins TRBV20-1 and TRBJ1-1; 12 nucleotides line up with TRBD1. Read data end 3 residues before the CDR3 end; the end is taken from the germline J gene. The J segment lost 4 bases and the V segment lost 3 bases, leaving 9 bases of the junction unmatched. Germline V gene data show CDR1 as DFQATT and CDR2 as SNEGSKA (reference sequence). CDR3 length equals 16 residues.

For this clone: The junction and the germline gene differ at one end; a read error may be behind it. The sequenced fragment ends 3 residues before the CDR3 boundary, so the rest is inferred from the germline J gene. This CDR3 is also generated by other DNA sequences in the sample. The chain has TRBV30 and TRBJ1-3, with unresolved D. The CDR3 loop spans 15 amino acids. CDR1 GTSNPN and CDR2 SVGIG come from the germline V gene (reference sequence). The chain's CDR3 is CAWSLYTDSGNTIYF. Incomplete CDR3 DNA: TGTGCCTGGAGTCTGTACACCGACTCTGGAAACACG.

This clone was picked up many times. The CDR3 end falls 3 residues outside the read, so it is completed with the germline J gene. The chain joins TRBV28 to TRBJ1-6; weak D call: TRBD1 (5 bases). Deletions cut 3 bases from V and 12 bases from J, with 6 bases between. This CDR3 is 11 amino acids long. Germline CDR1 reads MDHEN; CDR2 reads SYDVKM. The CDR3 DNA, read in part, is TGTGCCAGCAGTTTGGGGGGACCC. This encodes CASSLGGP. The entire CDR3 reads CASSLGGPLHF.

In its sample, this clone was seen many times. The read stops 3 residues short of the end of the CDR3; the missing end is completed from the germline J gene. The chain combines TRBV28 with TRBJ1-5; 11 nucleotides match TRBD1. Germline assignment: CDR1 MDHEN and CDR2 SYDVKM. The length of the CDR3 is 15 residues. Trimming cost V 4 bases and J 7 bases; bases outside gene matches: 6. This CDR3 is CASSWGTGGIQPQHF. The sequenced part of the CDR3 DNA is TGTGCCAGCAGTTGGGGGACAGGGGGAATACAGCCC.

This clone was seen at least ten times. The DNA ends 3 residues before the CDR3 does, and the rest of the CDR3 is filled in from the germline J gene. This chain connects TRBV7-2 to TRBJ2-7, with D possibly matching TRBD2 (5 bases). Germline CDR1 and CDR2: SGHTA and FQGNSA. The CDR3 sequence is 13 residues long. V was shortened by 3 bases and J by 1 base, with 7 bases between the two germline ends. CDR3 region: CASSFSVSYEQYF. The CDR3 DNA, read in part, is TGTGCCAGCAGCTTTAGCGTATCCTACGAG.

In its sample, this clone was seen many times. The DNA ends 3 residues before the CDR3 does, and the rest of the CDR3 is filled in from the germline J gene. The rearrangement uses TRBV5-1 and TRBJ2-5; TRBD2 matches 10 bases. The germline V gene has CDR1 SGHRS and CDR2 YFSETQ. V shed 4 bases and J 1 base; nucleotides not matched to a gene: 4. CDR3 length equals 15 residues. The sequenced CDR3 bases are TGCGCCAGCAGCCGACTAGCGGGCCCCCAAGAGACC. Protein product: CASSRLAGPQET. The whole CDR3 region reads CASSRLAGPQETQYF. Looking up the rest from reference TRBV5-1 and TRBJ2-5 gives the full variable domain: KAGVTQTPRYLIKTRGQQVTLSCSPISGHRSVSWYQQTPGQGLQFLFEYFSETQRNKGNFPGRFSGRQFSNSRSEMNVSTLELGDSALYLCASSRLAGPQETQYFGPGTRLLVL.

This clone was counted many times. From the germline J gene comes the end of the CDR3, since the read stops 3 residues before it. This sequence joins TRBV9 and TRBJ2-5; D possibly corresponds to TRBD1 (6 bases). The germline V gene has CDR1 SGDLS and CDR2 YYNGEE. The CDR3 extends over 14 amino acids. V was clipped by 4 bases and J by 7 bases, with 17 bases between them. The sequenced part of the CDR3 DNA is TGTGCCAGCAGCCCTCGTTGGGGGCGTGGGACC. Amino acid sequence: CASSPRWGRGT. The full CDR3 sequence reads CASSPRWGRGTQYF.

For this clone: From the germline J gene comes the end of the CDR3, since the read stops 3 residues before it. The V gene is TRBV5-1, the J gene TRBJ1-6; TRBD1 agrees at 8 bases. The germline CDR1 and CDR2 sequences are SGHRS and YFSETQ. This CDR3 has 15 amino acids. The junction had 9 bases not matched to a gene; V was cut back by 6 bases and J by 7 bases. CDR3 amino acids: CASKASGTGNSPLHF. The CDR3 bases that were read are TGCGCCAGCAAAGCCTCAGGGACAGGCAATTCACCC. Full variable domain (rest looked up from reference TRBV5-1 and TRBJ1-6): KAGVTQTPRYLIKTRGQQVTLSCSPISGHRSVSWYQQTPGQGLQFLFEYFSETQRNKGNFPGRFSGRQFSNSRSEMNVSTLELGDSALYLCASKASGTGNSPLHFGNGTRLTVT.

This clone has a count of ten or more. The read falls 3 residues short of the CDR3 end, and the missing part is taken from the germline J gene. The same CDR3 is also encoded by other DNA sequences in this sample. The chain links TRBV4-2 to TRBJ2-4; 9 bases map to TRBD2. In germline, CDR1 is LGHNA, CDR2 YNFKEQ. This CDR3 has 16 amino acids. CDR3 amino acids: CASSQVLSGSGGIQYF. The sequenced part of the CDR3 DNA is TGTGCCAGCAGCCAAGTGCTCTCTGGTAGCGGGGGAATT.

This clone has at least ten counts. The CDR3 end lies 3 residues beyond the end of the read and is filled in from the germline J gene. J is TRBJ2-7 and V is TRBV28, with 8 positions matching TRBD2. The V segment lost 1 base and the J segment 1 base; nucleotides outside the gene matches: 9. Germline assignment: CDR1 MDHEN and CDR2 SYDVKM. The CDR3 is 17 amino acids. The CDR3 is CASSLLSAGAQSYEQYF. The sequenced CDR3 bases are TGTGCCAGCAGTTTATTGTCAGCGGGAGCGCAATCCTACGAG.

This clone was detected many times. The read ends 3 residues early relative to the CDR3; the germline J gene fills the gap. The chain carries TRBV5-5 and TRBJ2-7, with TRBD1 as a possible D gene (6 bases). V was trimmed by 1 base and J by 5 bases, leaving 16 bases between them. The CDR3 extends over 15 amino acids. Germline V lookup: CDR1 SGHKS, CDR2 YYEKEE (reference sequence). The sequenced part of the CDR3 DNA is TGTGCCAGCAGCTTGTTGGGGGCCACATTGAACGAG. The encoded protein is CASSLLGATLNE. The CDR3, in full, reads CASSLLGATLNEQYF.

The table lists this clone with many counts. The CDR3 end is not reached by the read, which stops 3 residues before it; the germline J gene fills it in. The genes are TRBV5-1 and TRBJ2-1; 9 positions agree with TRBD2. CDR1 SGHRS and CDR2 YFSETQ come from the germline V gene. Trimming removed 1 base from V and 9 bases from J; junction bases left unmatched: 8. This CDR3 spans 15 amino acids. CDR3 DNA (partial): TGCGCCAGCAGCTTGCCCAGCGGGAGGACCGGTGAG. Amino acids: CASSLPSGRTGE. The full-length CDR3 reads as CASSLPSGRTGEQFF.

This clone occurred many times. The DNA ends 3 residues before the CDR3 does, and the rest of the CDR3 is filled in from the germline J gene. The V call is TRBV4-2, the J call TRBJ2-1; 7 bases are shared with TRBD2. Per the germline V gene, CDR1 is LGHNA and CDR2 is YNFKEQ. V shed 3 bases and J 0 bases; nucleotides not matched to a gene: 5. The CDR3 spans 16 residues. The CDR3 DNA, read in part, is TGTGCCAGCAGCCATAATCTAGCGGTCTCCTACAATGAG. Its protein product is CASSHNLAVSYNE. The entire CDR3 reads CASSHNLAVSYNEQFF.

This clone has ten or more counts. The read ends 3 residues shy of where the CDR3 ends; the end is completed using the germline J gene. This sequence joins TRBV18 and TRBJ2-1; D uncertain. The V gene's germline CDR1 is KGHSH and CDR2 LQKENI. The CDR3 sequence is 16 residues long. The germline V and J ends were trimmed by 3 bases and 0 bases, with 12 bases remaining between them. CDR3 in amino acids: CASSPPAVSSYNEQFF. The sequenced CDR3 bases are TGTGCCAGCTCACCCCCCGCGGTTAGCTCCTACAATGAG.

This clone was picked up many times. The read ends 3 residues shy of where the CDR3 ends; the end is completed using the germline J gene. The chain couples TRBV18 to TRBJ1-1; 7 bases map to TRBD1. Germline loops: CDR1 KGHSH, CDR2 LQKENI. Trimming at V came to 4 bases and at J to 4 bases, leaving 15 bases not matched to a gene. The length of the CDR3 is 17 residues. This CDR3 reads CASSRPGRGFMGTEAFF. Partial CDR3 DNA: TGTGCCAGCTCACGGCCTGGCAGGGGGTTCATGGGCACTGAA.

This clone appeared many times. CDR3 amino acids: CASSAGGTDTQYF. The DNA read from the CDR3 is TGTGCCAGCAGTGCGGGGGGCACAGATACG. This sequence joins TRBV2 and TRBJ2-3; tentatively, D is TRBD2 (6 bases). The CDR3 extends 3 residues past the end of the read, so its final part is completed from the germline J gene. With 4 bases removed from V and 1 base from J, the gap between germline ends came to 6 bases. There are 13 residues in the CDR3. Germline lookup yields CDR1 SNHLY and CDR2 FYNNEI.

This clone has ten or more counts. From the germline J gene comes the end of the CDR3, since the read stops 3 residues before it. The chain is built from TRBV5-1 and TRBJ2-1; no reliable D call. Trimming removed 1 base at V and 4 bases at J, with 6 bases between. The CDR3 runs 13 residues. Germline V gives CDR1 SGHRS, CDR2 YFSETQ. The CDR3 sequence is CASSLIPYNEQFF. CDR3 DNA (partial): TGCGCCAGCAGCTTGATTCCGTACAATGAG. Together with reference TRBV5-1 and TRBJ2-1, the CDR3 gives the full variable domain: KAGVTQTPRYLIKTRGQQVTLSCSPISGHRSVSWYQQTPGQGLQFLFEYFSETQRNKGNFPGRFSGRQFSNSRSEMNVSTLELGDSALYLCASSLIPYNEQFFGPGTRLTVL.

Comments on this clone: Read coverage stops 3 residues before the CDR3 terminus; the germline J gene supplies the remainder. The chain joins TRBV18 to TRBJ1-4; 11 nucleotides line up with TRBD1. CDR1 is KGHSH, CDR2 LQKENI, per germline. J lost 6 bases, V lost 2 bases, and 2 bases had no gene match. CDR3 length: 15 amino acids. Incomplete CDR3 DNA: TGTGCCAGCTCACCAGGACAGGGGGCGCATGAAAAA. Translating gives CASSPGQGAHEK. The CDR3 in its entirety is CASSPGQGAHEKLFF.

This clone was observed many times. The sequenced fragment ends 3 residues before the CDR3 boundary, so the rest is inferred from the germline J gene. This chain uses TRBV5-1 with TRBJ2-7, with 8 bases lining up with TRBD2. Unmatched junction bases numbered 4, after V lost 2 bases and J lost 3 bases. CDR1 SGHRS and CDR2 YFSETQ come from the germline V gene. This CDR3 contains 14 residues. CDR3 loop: CASSFLSGSYEQYF. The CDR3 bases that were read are TGCGCCAGCAGCTTTTTGAGCGGGAGCTACGAG.